Included here is one T cell receptor (beta chain) sequence, with context. Its antigen is currently unknown. This entry comes from a study of CD8 T cells in ankylosing spondylitis. A quantitative 5'-RACE method, one with molecular barcodes, was used to make TCR beta libraries. MiXCR, run by TCRdb on the 5' RACE reads, gives a single entry per CDR3 protein. The sample has around 540,000 distinct CDR3 sequences; approximately 12% are singletons. The CDR3 is made up of 13 amino acids. CDR1 and CDR2 (germline): MNHNY, SVGAGI (reference sequence). Trimming removed 6 bases from V and 6 bases from J; junction bases left unmatched: 6. Study-level findings and limits: Clones linked to disease were reported to show significant enrichment in matched ankylosing spondylitis synovial fluid. Typical of ankylosing spondylitis blood, it appeared, was a TCR beta motif of eight highly homologous variants.

The genes are TRBV6-6 and TRBJ2-7; 9 nucleotides match TRBD2. Material: blood, either unsorted or a sorted T cell fraction (not recorded which). The source is a male donor with ankylosing spondylitis. The CDR3 sequence: CASRQGLAVEQYF. CDR3 sequence (DNA): TGTGCCAGCAGGCAGGGACTAGCTGTCGAGCAGTACTTC.